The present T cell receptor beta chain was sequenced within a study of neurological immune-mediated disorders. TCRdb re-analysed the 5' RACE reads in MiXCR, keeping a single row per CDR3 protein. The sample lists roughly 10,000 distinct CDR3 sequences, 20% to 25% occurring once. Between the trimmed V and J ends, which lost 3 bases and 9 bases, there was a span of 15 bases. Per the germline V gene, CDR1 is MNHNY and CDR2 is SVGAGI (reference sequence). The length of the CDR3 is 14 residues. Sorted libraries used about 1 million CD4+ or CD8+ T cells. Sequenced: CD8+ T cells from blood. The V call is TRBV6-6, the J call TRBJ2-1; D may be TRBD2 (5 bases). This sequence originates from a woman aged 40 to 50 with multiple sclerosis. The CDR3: CASSYGRGITEQFF. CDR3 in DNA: TGTGCCAGCAGTTATGGAAGAGGGATCACTGAGCAGTTCTTC.